The 29 T cell receptor beta chains below all came from one sample that was sequenced in a study of T cell responses to AZD1222 COVID-19 vaccine. Generated by immunoSEQ multiplex PCR, the TCRdb table keeps only in-frame clones and is missing some. The data contain approximately 140,000 clones, 94% of them singletons. The material was peripheral blood, obtained on day 0 of AZD1222 vaccination. The receptors derive from an adult in good health.

The rearrangement uses TRBV4-3 and TRBJ2-1; possibly TRBD1 or TRBD2 for D (6 bases each). The V end was cut by 6 bases, the J end by 8 bases, with 8 bases between. Germline V gene data show CDR1 as LGHNA and CDR2 as YSLEER. CDR3 length: 11 residues. The CDR3 sequence: CASRGGHEQFF. CDR3 nucleotides: TGCGCCAGCAGAGGGGGGCATGAGCAGTTCTTC.

V gene TRBV12-3 or TRBV12-4 combines with J gene TRBJ1-2, with a weak D call TRBD1 (5 bases). V lost 1 base and J lost 2, with 5 bases in between. The CDR3 is made up of 13 amino acids. The CDR3 spells CASSLGQNYGYTF. The CDR3 DNA reads as TGTGCCAGCAGTTTAGGACAGAACTATGGCTACACCTTC.

This sequence joins TRBV6-5 and TRBJ1-5; TRBD1 agrees at 9 bases. Germline CDR1 reads MNHEY; CDR2 reads SVGAGI. Trimming removed 6 bases from V and 6 bases from J; junction bases left unmatched: 9. The CDR3 extends over 15 amino acids. The CDR3 reads CASRGQGGDSQPQHF. Written as DNA, the CDR3 is TGTGCCAGCAGGGGACAGGGAGGCGATAGTCAGCCCCAGCATTTT.

V is TRBV25-1 and J is TRBJ1-1; no clear D. V dropped 5 bases and J dropped 3 bases, with 16 bases sitting between them. The CDR3 has 15 amino acids. The germline gives CDR1 MGHDK, CDR2 SYGVNS. This chain's CDR3 is CASSTSTGSDTEAFF. The CDR3 DNA reads TGTGCCAGCAGTACTTCTACGGGATCGGACACTGAAGCTTTCTTT.

The chain links TRBV28 to TRBJ1-1; no clear D. CDR1 MDHEN and CDR2 SYDVKM come from the germline V gene. The V and J ends lost 4 bases and 7 bases respectively, with 7 bases between them. The CDR3 covers 11 residues. In DNA, the CDR3 is TGTGCCAGCAGTTCTCGGTTTGAAGCTTTCTTT. It codes for CASSSRFEAFF.

For the CDR3, the DNA is TGTGCCAGCAGCTTAGGGCAGGGGAGCAATGAGCAGTTCTTC. It specifies CASSLGQGSNEQFF. The chain employs TRBV7-2 and TRBJ2-1; D may be TRBD1 (6 bases). The CDR3 runs 14 residues. The germline V gene has CDR1 SGHTA and CDR2 FQGNSA. Trimming stripped 1 base from V and 6 bases from J, with 10 bases between.

The chain couples TRBV5-1 to TRBJ2-3; TRBD2 is a possible D gene (6 bases). CDR3 length equals 14 residues. V lost 5 bases and J 4 bases, leaving 14 bases between the germline ends. Germline V CDR1 and CDR2: SGHRS, YFSETQ. The CDR3 DNA follows: TGCGCCAGCAGTGGCGGGGTAGGTTCAGATACGCAGTATTTT. Its protein is CASSGGVGSDTQYF.

The chain uses TRBV15 and TRBJ2-1, with 7 positions matching TRBD1. The CDR3 spans 15 residues. V lost 4 bases, J lost 7 bases, and 10 bases stayed unmatched. Germline CDR1 is LNHNV and CDR2 is YYDKDF (reference sequence). For the CDR3, the DNA is TGTGCCACCAGCAACCCGACAGGGCTTTGGAATGAGCAGTTCTTC. Protein product: CATSNPTGLWNEQFF.

The chain uses TRBV24-1 and TRBJ2-7; the match to TRBD1 covers 7 bases. V lost 3 bases and J lost 3; bases outside the gene matches: 10. This CDR3 spans 16 amino acids. Germline V gene lookup returns CDR1 KGHDR and CDR2 SFDVKD. As DNA, the CDR3 is TGTGCCACCAGTGATGACGAACCCGGGACAGTCTACGAGCAGTACGTC. Encoded protein: CATSDDEPGTVYEQYV.

The chain's CDR3 is CASSLVKGRPEAFF. In DNA, the CDR3 is TGTGCCAGCAGCTTAGTTAAGGGGCGCCCTGAAGCTTTCTTT. The chain carries TRBV11-2 and TRBJ1-1; D might be TRBD1 (5 bases). The CDR3 runs 14 residues. V lost 1 base and J lost 6, with 12 bases in between. Germline V CDR1 and CDR2: SGHAT, FQNNGV.

The chain couples TRBV27 to TRBJ2-1, with 8 bases that match TRBD2. With V trimmed by 4 bases and J by 0 bases, 8 bases remained unmatched. The germline gives CDR1 MNHEY, CDR2 SMNVEV (reference sequence). This CDR3 comprises 17 residues. The CDR3 region is CASSSLTSGSSYNEQFF. DNA for the CDR3: TGTGCCAGCAGTTCGCTCACTAGCGGCAGCTCCTACAATGAGCAGTTCTTC.

The chain recombines TRBV5-1 with TRBJ1-2, with D perhaps TRBD1 (5 bases). V was trimmed by 0 bases and J by 7 bases, leaving 16 bases between them. CDR1 and CDR2 from the germline V gene are SGHRS and YFSETQ. The CDR3 extends over 15 amino acids. CDR3 sequence reads: CASSLVEGGGGGYTF. The CDR3 DNA sequence: TGCGCCAGCAGCTTGGTGGAAGGCGGGGGAGGTGGCTACACCTTC.

The V and J genes are TRBV7-9 and TRBJ1-1; no clear D gene. V lost 5 bases and J lost 6, with 13 bases in between. CDR3 length: 13 residues. The germline V gene encodes CDR1 SEHNR and CDR2 FQNEAQ (reference sequence). The CDR3 loop is CASSISRAAEAFF. CDR3 coding DNA: TGTGCCAGCAGCATATCTCGGGCGGCTGAAGCTTTCTTT.

The genes are TRBV5-4 and TRBJ1-6; D is uncertain. This CDR3 contains 15 residues. The germline CDR1 and CDR2 sequences are SGHNT and YYREEE (reference sequence). The V end was cut by 0 bases, the J end by 7 bases, with 11 bases between. The CDR3 spells CASSLGGAQNSPLHF. The CDR3 nucleotides are TGTGCCAGCAGCTTGGGTGGTGCCCAGAATTCACCCCTCCACTTT.

This chain joins TRBV13 and TRBJ2-7; 9 bases align to TRBD2. The J segment lost 3 bases and the V segment lost 3 bases, leaving 9 bases of the junction unmatched. Germline CDR1 is PRHDT and CDR2 is FYEKMQ (reference sequence). The CDR3 has 16 residues. CDR3 loop: CASSLRGGRESYEQYV. CDR3 in DNA: TGTGCCAGCAGCTTGCGGGGGGGGCGCGAGAGCTACGAGCAGTACGTC.

The chain has TRBV19 and TRBJ2-7; D is ambiguous. Germline V CDR1 and CDR2: LNHDA, SQIVND (reference sequence). Trimming took 2 bases from V and 6 from J, leaving 8 bases between them. The CDR3 totals 12 residues. Written as DNA, the CDR3 is TGTGCCAGTAGTATACCTGGTCCCGAGCAGTACGTC. It encodes CASSIPGPEQYV.

V usage is TRBV4-2 and J usage is TRBJ2-3; 16 bases fit TRBD2. CDR1 is LGHNA, CDR2 YNFKEQ, per germline. The CDR3 spans 17 residues. V dropped 1 base and J dropped 6; count of bases not matched to a gene: 4. In DNA form, the CDR3 reads TGTGCCAGCAGCCAAGTGGGACTAGCGGGAGGGGGTGATACGCAGTATTTT. This codes for CASSQVGLAGGGDTQYF.

This chain connects TRBV5-8 to TRBJ1-1; 9 positions agree with TRBD1. The CDR3 consists of 15 residues. V was clipped by 1 base and J by 5 bases; unmatched bases: 6. In germline, CDR1 is SGHTS, CDR2 YDEGEE. CDR3 sequence reads: CASSLPGTGRTEAFF. The CDR3 bases are TGTGCCAGCAGCTTGCCAGGGACAGGGAGAACTGAAGCTTTCTTT.

This chain links TRBV21-1 with TRBJ1-2. TRBV21-1 is annotated as a pseudogene. This CDR3 spans 15 amino acids. The chain's CDR3 is CASSNTDLTNYGYTF. CDR3 DNA: TGTGCCAGCAGCAACACTGACCTAACAAACTATGGCTACACCTTC.

The V gene is TRBV6-1, the J gene TRBJ1-5; no clear D. Deletions cut 1 base from V and 7 bases from J, with 8 bases between. The CDR3 is 13 amino acids. Germline CDR1 is MNHNS and CDR2 is SASEGT. Written as DNA, the CDR3 is TGTGCCAGCAGTGAAGGGGGTGGACAGCCCCAGCATTTT. It yields the protein CASSEGGGQPQHF.

This chain joins TRBV7-9 and TRBJ1-1; no reliable D call. Per the germline V gene, CDR1 is SEHNR and CDR2 is FQNEAQ (reference sequence). V was pared by 3 bases and J by 2 bases, with 7 bases between. This CDR3 is 13 amino acids long. CDR3 in amino acids: CASSFSSNTEAFF. The CDR3 DNA sequence: TGTGCCAGCAGCTTTTCAAGTAACACTGAAGCTTTCTTT.

V and J are TRBV10-3 and TRBJ1-5; a weak D match, TRBD1 (5 bases). The CDR3 is made up of 15 amino acids. V lost 2 bases to trimming and J lost 3 bases, with 11 bases between them. Looked up from germline, CDR1 is ENHRY and CDR2 is SYGVKD. This chain's CDR3 is CAISEGGGDNQPQHF. The CDR3 nucleotides read TGTGCCATCAGTGAGGGGGGAGGGGACAATCAGCCCCAGCATTTT.

This chain joins TRBV6-1 and TRBJ1-2; no clear D gene. The CDR3 extends over 15 amino acids. The V gene lost 2 bases and the J gene lost 4 bases, with 14 bases spanning the gap. Germline CDR1 is MNHNS and CDR2 is SASEGT. The CDR3 DNA is TGTGCCAGCAGTGAACAGGAGACTTATCCCTATGGCTACACCTTC. Translated, it gives CASSEQETYPYGYTF.

The CDR3 region is CATSDSLPGVNEQFF. The CDR3 DNA is TGTGCCACCAGTGATTCTCTGCCAGGGGTCAATGAGCAGTTCTTC. This chain uses TRBV24-1 with TRBJ2-1; a possible D gene is TRBD1 (6 bases). This CDR3 is built from 15 residues. From germline, CDR1 is KGHDR and CDR2 SFDVKD. The ends were cut back, 2 bases at V and 6 bases at J, with 13 bases in the middle.

This chain joins TRBV29-1 and TRBJ2-3; 9 bases fit TRBD1. Germline CDR1 reads SQVTM; CDR2 reads ANQGSEA. The CDR3 has 15 amino acids. Unmatched junction bases numbered 4, after V lost 2 bases and J lost 1 base. The CDR3 region is CSVELRDRGTDTQYF. The CDR3 region has the DNA TGCAGCGTTGAACTCCGGGACAGGGGCACAGATACGCAGTATTTT.

In this sample, this clone turned up once. The chain carries TRBV4-2 and TRBJ2-1, with 7 bases that match TRBD1. V was pared by 1 base and J by 7 bases, with 10 bases of the junction left unmatched. CDR3 length equals 16 residues. Germline loops: CDR1 LGHNA, CDR2 YNFKEQ. CDR3 region: CASSQVDRDHWNEQFF. DNA for the CDR3: TGTGCCAGCAGCCAAGTCGACAGGGACCATTGGAATGAGCAGTTCTTC.

J is TRBJ1-1 and V is TRBV3-1 (or the pseudogene TRBV3-2); no reliable D call. Deletions cut 1 base from V and 5 bases from J, with 8 bases between. The CDR3 has 13 amino acids. Per the germline V gene, CDR1 is LGHDT and CDR2 is YNNKEL (reference sequence). The CDR3 sequence is CASSQVTGTEAFF. The CDR3 coding sequence is TGTGCCAGCAGCCAAGTCACGGGAACTGAAGCTTTCTTT.

The chain has TRBV6-5 and TRBJ1-4; 11 nucleotides align to TRBD1. CDR1 is MNHEY and CDR2 is SVGAGI in the germline V gene. There are 16 residues in the CDR3. V was clipped by 4 bases and J by 8 bases; unmatched bases: 9. This CDR3 reads CASSWTRGTGGEKLFF. CDR3 bases: TGTGCCAGCAGTTGGACCCGCGGGACAGGGGGGGAAAAACTGTTTTTT.

The chain is built from TRBV2 and TRBJ1-6; D may be TRBD1 (6 bases). The CDR3 runs 13 residues. Trimming shortened V by 6 bases and J by 6 bases, and 9 bases separated the two germline ends. Germline values: CDR1 SNHLY, CDR2 FYNNEI. Here the CDR3 reads CASSGQSNSPLHF. As DNA, the CDR3 is TGTGCCAGCAGCGGACAGAGTAATTCACCCCTCCACTTT. The complete variable domain, with remaining parts taken from reference TRBV2 and TRBJ1-6, reads EPEVTQTPSHQVTQMGQEVILRCVPISNHLYFYWYRQILGQKVEFLVSFYNNEISEKSEIFDDQFSVERPDGSNFTLKIRSTKLEDSAMYFCASSGQSNSPLHFGNGTRLTVT.